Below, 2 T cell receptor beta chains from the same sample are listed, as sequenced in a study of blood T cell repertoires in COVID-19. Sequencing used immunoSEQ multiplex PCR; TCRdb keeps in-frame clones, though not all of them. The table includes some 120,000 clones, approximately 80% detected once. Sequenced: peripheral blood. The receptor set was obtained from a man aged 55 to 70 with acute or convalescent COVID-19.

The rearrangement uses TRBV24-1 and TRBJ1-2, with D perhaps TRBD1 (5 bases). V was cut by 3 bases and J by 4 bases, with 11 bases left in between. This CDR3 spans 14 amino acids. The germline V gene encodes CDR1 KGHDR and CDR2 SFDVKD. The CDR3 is CATSDTGLGYGYTF. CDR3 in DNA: TGTGCCACCAGTGATACGGGACTGGGCTATGGCTACACCTTC.

The CDR3 DNA reads as TGCGCCAGCAGCGTACAGGGTGCGAGGGACGAGCAGTACTTC. Its protein product is CASSVQGARDEQYF. The chain uses TRBV5-1 and TRBJ2-7; D may be TRBD1 (6 bases). The V end was cut by 4 bases, the J end by 5 bases, with 16 bases between. The CDR3 totals 14 residues. From germline, CDR1 is SGHRS and CDR2 YFSETQ.